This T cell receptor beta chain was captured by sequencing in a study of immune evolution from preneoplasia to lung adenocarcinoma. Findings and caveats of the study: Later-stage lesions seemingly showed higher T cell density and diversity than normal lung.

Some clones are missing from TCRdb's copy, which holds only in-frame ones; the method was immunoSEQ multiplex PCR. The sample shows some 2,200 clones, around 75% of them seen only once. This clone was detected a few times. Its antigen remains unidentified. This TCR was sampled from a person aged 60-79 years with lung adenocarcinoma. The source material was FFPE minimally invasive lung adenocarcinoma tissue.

CDR3 bases: TGTGCCAGCAGCCGAACGGCAGGGACAGGGGAATCCTACGAGCAGTACTTC. This encodes CASSRTAGTGESYEQYF. The gene calls are TRBV4-2 and TRBJ2-7, with 10 nucleotides matching TRBD1. V was clipped by 4 bases and J by 1 base; unmatched bases: 10. The CDR3 runs 17 residues. Per the germline V gene, CDR1 is LGHNA and CDR2 is YNFKEQ.